The 19 T cell receptor beta chains given below trace back to one sample, sequenced in a study of T cell responses to AZD1222 COVID-19 vaccine. Profiling relied on immunoSEQ multiplex PCR, and the TCRdb table lists in-frame clones only, not all of them. The table includes some 130,000 clones, over 85% detected once. The sample in question was peripheral blood, obtained 28 days after the second AZD1222 dose. Every receptor here comes from an adult who received the AZD1222 COVID-19 vaccine.

This chain uses TRBV9 with TRBJ1-1, with 10 bases that match TRBD1. The germline CDR1 and CDR2 sequences are SGDLS and YYNGEE. The CDR3 is 16 residues long. V dropped 4 bases and J dropped 2; count of bases not matched to a gene: 8. CDR3 nucleotides: TGTGCCAGCAGCTCTCGACAGGGGGCTTATAACACTGAAGCTTTCTTT. It is translated as CASSSRQGAYNTEAFF.

The J gene is TRBJ2-5, the V gene TRBV5-4; D perhaps matches TRBD2 (6 bases). CDR1 SGHNT and CDR2 YYREEE come from the germline V gene (reference sequence). This CDR3 has 16 residues. The V and J ends lost 4 bases and 1 base respectively, with 17 bases between them. CDR3 DNA: TGTGCCAGCAGCCCGGGAGCAGTAAGTTCCCAAGAGACCCAGTACTTC. Residues: CASSPGAVSSQETQYF.

The rearrangement joins TRBV11-3 to TRBJ2-3; D gene ambiguous. The CDR3 runs to 14 residues. The germline gives CDR1 SGHNT, CDR2 YENEEA. Trimming shortened V by 8 bases and J by 1 base, and 13 bases separated the two germline ends. The CDR3 DNA is TGTGCCAGCGGAACAACCGACGGCACAGATACGCAGTATTTT. Its translation: CASGTTDGTDTQYF.

The chain uses TRBV5-1 and TRBJ1-1, with D possibly TRBD1 on 5 matching bases. The germline V and J ends were trimmed by 4 bases and 4 bases, with 20 bases remaining between them. Germline loops: CDR1 SGHRS, CDR2 YFSETQ. The CDR3 sequence is 16 residues long. The CDR3 nucleotides read TGCGCCAGCAGCGGGACCCAAGGGCAGGGAGGCACTGAAGCTTTCTTT. Protein product: CASSGTQGQGGTEAFF.

The chain employs TRBV5-3 and TRBJ1-5; 10 nucleotides match TRBD1. TRBV5-3 is given ORF status, its function remaining uncertain. The CDR3 sequence is 22 residues long. The V and J ends lost 0 bases and 0 bases, in that order; junction bases with no gene match: 18. The CDR3 protein is CARSLVQLTGTGVASSNQPQHF. As DNA, the CDR3 is TGTGCCAGAAGCTTGGTACAATTAACCGGGACAGGGGTCGCCAGTAGCAATCAGCCCCAGCATTTT.

The chain uses TRBV6-5 and TRBJ2-3; D may be TRBD2 (6 bases). Trimming removed 6 bases at V and 8 bases at J, with 18 bases between. CDR3 length: 14 amino acids. The V gene's germline CDR1 is MNHEY and CDR2 SVGAGI. The CDR3 DNA reads TGTGCCAGCAGCGCGGGACCCTTTAGGGGTACGCAGTATTTT. Translation: CASSAGPFRGTQYF.

The chain carries TRBV19 and TRBJ2-2, with no clear D. Trimming removed 7 bases from V and 2 bases from J, with 2 bases in between. CDR1 is LNHDA, CDR2 SQIVND, per germline (reference sequence). The CDR3 contains 11 residues. CDR3: CASKNTGELFF. CDR3 DNA sequence: TGTGCCAGTAAAAACACCGGGGAGCTGTTTTTT.

The chain uses TRBV18 and TRBJ1-5; TRBD1 aligns across 9 bases. The CDR3 covers 16 residues. V shed 6 bases, J shed 3 bases, and the junction held 9 bases outside the gene matches. Germline-derived CDR1 and CDR2 are KGHSH and LQKENI. CDR3: CASSPGTGRTNQPQHF. The CDR3 DNA is TGTGCCAGCTCGCCCGGGACAGGGAGGACCAATCAGCCCCAGCATTTT.

This chain links TRBV6-1 with TRBJ1-3; 7 nucleotides align to TRBD1. J lost 4 bases, V lost 1 base, and 4 bases had no gene match. This CDR3 comprises 15 residues. Germline V gene lookup returns CDR1 MNHNS and CDR2 SASEGT. Here the CDR3 reads CASSEGQGPGNTIYF. In nucleotides, the CDR3 is TGTGCCAGCAGTGAAGGACAGGGACCGGGAAACACCATATATTTT.

The chain carries TRBV5-5 and TRBJ2-5; unclear D gene. Germline CDR1 SGHKS, CDR2 YYEKEE (reference sequence). The V and J ends lost 0 bases and 3 bases respectively, with 9 bases between them. The CDR3 runs 14 residues. The DNA for the CDR3 is TGTGCCAGCAGCTTGGGACACACCAAAGAGACCCAGTACTTC. Protein: CASSLGHTKETQYF.

The V call is TRBV4-1, the J call TRBJ1-5; D unclear. CDR1 and CDR2 (germline): MGHRA, YSYEKL. The CDR3 loop spans 14 amino acids. Trimming removed 0 bases from V and 5 bases from J, with 8 bases in between. CDR3 sequence reads: CASSQDGDHQPQHF. The CDR3 nucleotides read TGCGCCAGCAGCCAAGATGGGGATCATCAGCCCCAGCATTTT.

The rearrangement uses TRBV20-1 and TRBJ2-7; possible D gene TRBD1, 6 bases. The CDR3 loop spans 11 amino acids. Trimming stripped 2 bases from V and 6 bases from J, with 8 bases between. Germline CDR1 reads DFQATT; CDR2 reads SNEGSKA (reference sequence). CDR3 sequence reads: CSARQGPEQYF. The CDR3 bases are TGCAGTGCTAGACAGGGGCCCGAGCAGTACTTC.

This chain links TRBV6-1 with TRBJ1-5; D call uncertain. The germline CDR1 and CDR2 sequences are MNHNS and SASEGT. Trimming took 1 base from V and 4 from J, leaving 8 bases between them. The CDR3 has 14 residues. DNA of the CDR3: TGTGCCAGCAGTGAAGTGGCAGGTAATCAGCCCCAGCATTTT. Protein sequence: CASSEVAGNQPQHF.

This clone was recorded a few times. The chain is built from TRBV18 and TRBJ1-2; D gene unclear. Germline values: CDR1 KGHSH, CDR2 LQKENI. Deletions cut 2 bases from V and 8 bases from J, with 12 bases between. This CDR3 has 13 amino acids. CDR3 in amino acids: CASSPEGIRGYTF. In nucleotides, the CDR3 is TGTGCCAGCTCACCAGAGGGTATCCGCGGCTACACCTTC. Looking up the rest from reference TRBV18 and TRBJ1-2 gives the full variable domain: NAGVMQNPRHLVRRRGQEARLRCSPMKGHSHVYWYRQLPEEGLKFMVYLQKENIIDESGMPKERFSAEFPKEGPSILRIQQVVRGDSAAYFCASSPEGIRGYTFGSGTRLTVV.

The chain couples TRBV7-9 to TRBJ1-1, with TRBD1 identical over 7 bases. Germline trimming cut 0 bases from V and 2 bases from J; bases unmatched to any gene: 9. Germline CDR1 and CDR2: SEHNR and FQNEAQ (reference sequence). This CDR3 has 17 amino acids. CDR3 nucleotides: TGTGCCAGCAGCTTAGCGGGGACAGCCTCATCAAACACTGAAGCTTTCTTT. Its protein is CASSLAGTASSNTEAFF.

The genes are TRBV7-3 and TRBJ2-3, with 7 nucleotides matching TRBD2. This CDR3 region has 15 residues. The V and J ends lost 4 bases and 2 bases, in that order; junction bases with no gene match: 6. CDR1 and CDR2 (germline): SGHTA, FQGTGA. The CDR3 bases are TGTGCCAGCAGCTCCGGCCTAGCGGTCACAGATACGCAGTATTTT. Its translation is CASSSGLAVTDTQYF.

The V gene is TRBV19, the J gene TRBJ1-2; TRBD1 matches 7 bases. This CDR3 spans 15 amino acids. The J segment lost 8 bases and the V segment lost 3 bases, leaving 12 bases of the junction unmatched. Germline CDR1 reads LNHDA; CDR2 reads SQIVND (reference sequence). The CDR3 nucleotides are TGTGCCAGTAGTATCAGTATAGGGGGCAATCGCGGCTACACCTTC. Residues: CASSISIGGNRGYTF.

V and J are TRBV10-2 and TRBJ1-1; no reliable D call. The V gene lost 2 bases and the J gene lost 3 bases, with 7 bases spanning the gap. This CDR3 has 13 amino acids. From germline, CDR1 is WSHSY and CDR2 SAAADI. CDR3: CASSEPSYTEAFF. The CDR3 DNA is TGCGCCAGCAGTGAGCCGAGTTACACTGAAGCTTTCTTT.

V gene TRBV4-2 combines with J gene TRBJ1-2; TRBD1 matches at 8 bases. Germline lookup yields CDR1 LGHNA and CDR2 YNFKEQ. The CDR3 has 15 residues. With 1 base clipped from V and 1 base from J, the junction kept 2 bases outside the gene matches. CDR3 residues: CASSQGTGGNYGYTF. CDR3 DNA sequence: TGTGCCAGCAGCCAAGGTACAGGGGGTAACTATGGCTACACCTTC.